The source of this T cell receptor (beta chain) is a study of T-cell reconstitution after alpha-beta-depleted transplantation in children (dated by TCRdb to between 2015 and 2016). Regarding the complete study: T-cell immune reconstitution after TCRalphabeta/CD19-depleted allogeneic hematopoietic cell transplantation in children was quantitatively tracked in the study by means of TCR repertoire profiling. Summary of the overall study and its limitations: About two months after transplant, the apparently early recovery of alphabetaT-cell counts reportedly depended on just several hundred clones that had expanded rapidly and came from non-depleted graft cells. Hyperexpanded clone frequencies declined over subsequent months; after one year, T-cell counts and TCRbeta diversity were mostly attributed to newly produced T cells. The high TCRbeta diversity at day 60 in some patients was ascribed to recipient T cells and intrathymic progenitors that had survived conditioning.

The CDR3 covers 15 residues, taking in both the cysteine and the phenylalanine. Only CDR3 DNA remains: 45 bases, in frame from the first base. Reading the germline V gene (reference sequence) gives CDR1 MNHEY and CDR2 SMNVEV. Trimming takes 3 bases from V and 2 bases from J, and the germline ends sit 14 bases apart. The treatment or condition label on this specimen signifies: allogeneic hematopoietic cell transplantation with graft depleted of TCRalphabeta T cells and CD19 B cells. TCRalphabeta/CD19-depleted allogeneic hematopoietic cell grafts were given to the transplant recipients, all of whom were children. The table lists this clonotype with many counts. The clone's antigen remains unknown. No per-base quality is available; no much larger clone lies one base away. Library creation used PCR. Sequencer: Illumina HiSeq 2500. To normalize quantification of the TCRbeta repertoire, the TCR libraries were built with molecular barcoding that relied on unique molecular identifiers. The public reads were run again by TCRdb, first through fastp at Q25 and then through MiXCR, and only productive beta chains were kept. Every CDR3 protein is listed once, alongside the most common genes and DNA of its rows. This sample has about 870,000 distinct CDR3 sequences in its table, and less than 20% of those were observed once. The ten most abundant clones make up under 6% of the sample.

The sequenced sample was PBMCs, mostly from graft donor cells, obtained 360 days after TCRalphabeta/CD19-depleted stem cell transplant. This clonotype originated in a male patient younger than 18 who had a stem cell transplant for acute lymphoblastic leukemia, so the T cells may come from the graft donor. The sequence joins TRBV27 to TRBJ2-7; the D gene is tentatively TRBD1 or TRBD2, each matching 6 bases. The CDR3 here reads CASSFSGALTYEQYF. At the DNA level, the sequence is TGTGCCAGCAGTTTCTCGGGGGCCCTCACCTACGAGCAGTACTTC.